This TCR beta chain originates from a study of blood T cell repertoires in COVID-19. In the study overall: The United States, Italy and Spain were the sources of the acute and convalescent COVID-19 samples. T cells, B-cell-depleted T cells, or PBMCs supplied cDNA or gDNA.

Using immunoSEQ multiplex PCR, the repertoire was profiled, and TCRdb retains in-frame clones only, with some absent. Among almost 300,000 clones, roughly 89% were seen once, and the ten largest hold over 8.5%. This CDR3 has 14 residues. Germline V gene lookup returns CDR1 SNHLY and CDR2 FYNNEI. Germline trimming cut 6 bases from V and 2 bases from J; bases unmatched to any gene: 6. Sequencing was performed on peripheral blood. V gene TRBV2 combines with J gene TRBJ2-7; 8 bases fit TRBD1. The sequence derives from a woman aged 25 to 45 with COVID-19, enrolled during active disease. CDR3 in amino acids: CASRKGQATYEQYF. CDR3 coding DNA: TGTGCCAGCAGGAAGGGACAGGCGACCTACGAGCAGTACTTC.